This is a list of T cell receptor beta chains from one sample in a study of human T cells and chemical hapten exposure. TCRdb used MiXCR to reprocess the RACE reads, holding one entry per CDR3 protein. The sample lists approximately 370,000 distinct CDR3 sequences, 5.5% seen once, with more than 8% in the top ten. This sample comprised whole blood, obtained in connection with sensitization to the hapten diphenylcyclopropenone (DPC). The receptors shown here come from a woman aged 18-30 years with alopecia areata. Some clones in this sample may be carry-over from other donors' samples. Both conserved end residues are part of each CDR3. D genes are given only for firm matches. Expanded clones are given a class, and other clones once, few, many or no size at all.

v_call	d_call	j_call	clone_size	cdr3_nt	cdr3_aa
TRBV5-1	TRBD1	TRBJ1-4	NA	TGCGCCAGCAGCGAGACCTACAGGGGAGCTAATGAAAAACTGTTTTTT	CASSETYRGANEKLFF
TRBV5-4	NA	TRBJ2-7	NA	TGTGCCAGCAGCTTGGGGGGGCGGGCCCTCTACGAGCAGTACTTC	CASSLGGRALYEQYF
TRBV10-3	TRBD2	TRBJ2-5	many	TGTGCCATCAGCGGAAGAACTAGCGTCGGGGAGACCCAGTACTTC	CAISGRTSVGETQYF
TRBV12-3/TRBV12-4	NA	TRBJ2-3	NA	TGTGCCAGCAGTTCCGCACAGGATACGCAGTATTTT	CASSSAQDTQYF
TRBV28	TRBD1	TRBJ1-6	many	TGTGCCAGCAGCCTAGGGGGACAGGGGAATAATTCACCCCTCCACTTT	CASSLGGQGNNSPLHF
TRBV29-1	TRBD2	TRBJ2-7	many	TGCAGCGTTGAAGGGGACCGGGGGGGCTACGAGCAGTACTTC	CSVEGDRGGYEQYF
TRBV20-1	NA	TRBJ2-7	NA	TGCAGTGCATCGATCGACGGAGACTCCTACGAGCAGTACTTC	CSASIDGDSYEQYF
TRBV6-1	TRBD2	TRBJ2-2	NA	TGTGCCGTAAAGACCGGGACTAGCAACACCGGGGAGCTGTTTTTT	CAVKTGTSNTGELFF
TRBV12-3/TRBV12-4	NA	TRBJ2-6	NA	TGTGCCAGCAGTTCCTCCGGGAATGGGGCCAACGTCCTGACTTTC	CASSSSGNGANVLTF
TRBV2	NA	TRBJ2-3	NA	TGTGCCAGCAGAATAAGGGTCATGACAGATACGCAGTATTTT	CASRIRVMTDTQYF
TRBV7-2	TRBD1	TRBJ2-1	many	TGTGCCAGCAGCCCTTTAGTGGGACAGGGGGCGTCGGCAGGTAGGGATGAGCAGTTCTTC	CASSPLVGQGASAGRDEQFF
TRBV7-6	NA	TRBJ1-1	few	TGTGCCAGCAGCTTAGAGGACTGGGTTACTGAAGCTTTCTTT	CASSLEDWVTEAFF
TRBV5-4	NA	TRBJ2-5	few	TGTGCCAGCAGCAAGGACAGTCCCCAGTACTTC	CASSKDSPQYF
TRBV6-5	NA	TRBJ2-2	many	TGTGCCAGCAGCCGCGACGTTGCTTGGACCGGGGAGCTGTTTTTT	CASSRDVAWTGELFF
TRBV5-4	TRBD1	TRBJ2-5	few	TGTGCCAGCAGCTCCCCGGACAGGGGGTCACAAGAGACCCAGTACTTC	CASSSPDRGSQETQYF
TRBV4-3	NA	TRBJ2-7	NA	TGCGCCAGCAGCCCCGGGGGAGGCCTTGTGCACGAGCAGTACTTC	CASSPGGGLVHEQYF
TRBV12-3/TRBV12-4	NA	TRBJ2-4	many	TGTGCCAGCAGTTTAAACCAAAACATTCAGTACTTC	CASSLNQNIQYF
TRBV6-6	NA	TRBJ1-2	many	TGTGCCAGCAGAGGGGCAGATGGCTACACCTTC	CASRGADGYTF
TRBV7-9	NA	TRBJ1-5	many	TGTGCCAGCAGCGAGGACACCTTCTTTCCTCAGCCCCAGCATTTT	CASSEDTFFPQPQHF
TRBV12-3/TRBV12-4	TRBD1	TRBJ1-4	few	TGTGCCAGCAGTTCCGGGACAGGGGCCCTAAGCGATGAAAAACTGTTTTTT	CASSSGTGALSDEKLFF
TRBV12-5	NA	TRBJ2-3	few	TGTGCTAGTGGTTTGGTACTGGGGCAGCCAGGCACAGATACGCAGTATTTT	CASGLVLGQPGTDTQYF
TRBV5-4	NA	TRBJ2-3	many	TGTGCCAGCAGCTTGATACTAGGGGTCGATACGCAGTATTTT	CASSLILGVDTQYF